This T cell receptor beta chain was sequenced during a study of CD8 T cells in ankylosing spondylitis. Study-wide findings and caveats: A TCR beta motif made of under 10 highly homologous variants seemed typical of ankylosing spondylitis blood. Disease-linked clones reportedly showed significant enrichment in matched ankylosing spondylitis synovial fluid. Disease-linked clones bore a CD8+ phenotype and were relatively rare in peripheral blood.

This clonotype was recorded a few times. No antigen is known for it. Construction of TCR beta libraries was performed using quantitative 5'-RACE with molecular barcodes. TCRdb called the 5' RACE reads again in MiXCR, with one record for every CDR3 protein. The sample has some 330,000 distinct CDR3 sequences, 6.5% to 10% seen once; the top ten hold 13% to 15%. CDR1 and CDR2 (germline): ENHRY, SYGVKD. Trimming took 10 bases from V and 0 from J, leaving 13 bases between them. This CDR3 has 14 amino acids. The chain has TRBV10-3 and TRBJ2-1; possible D gene TRBD2, 6 bases. The receptor comes from a male donor with ankylosing spondylitis. The sequenced sample consisted of blood, either unsorted or a sorted T cell fraction (not recorded which). Written as DNA, the CDR3 is TGTGCCACTGGAGCCGGGGGCTCCTACAATGAGCAGTTCTTC. Its translation: CATGAGGSYNEQFF.